One T cell receptor (beta chain) is described in this entry. The antigen remains unidentified. The data were taken from a study of cytomegalovirus exposure and HLA in healthy donors. The primer mix had 60 Vbeta and 13 Jbeta primers. The assay was immunoSEQ multiplex PCR, and TCRdb's table has in-frame clones only and misses some. The table lists 100,000 to 150,000 clones, with more than 0.9% in the top ten. Germline CDR1 reads MNHEY; CDR2 reads SVGAGI. The CDR3 has 12 amino acids. Trimming pared 7 bases from V and 7 bases from J, leaving 11 bases between. Whole-study results and caveats: An analysis done earlier found most TCR beta V segments productive about 87% or about 30% of the time.

The chain recombines TRBV6-5 with TRBJ1-3; no reliable D call. Specimen: PBMCs. The sequence was collected from a man younger than 30 in good health and CMV-seronegative. CDR3: CASTSSSNTIYF. In DNA form, the CDR3 reads TGTGCCAGCACTTCATCCAGTAACACCATATATTTT.